This T cell receptor beta chain was found in a study of blood T cell repertoires in COVID-19. The CDR3 extends over 14 amino acids. Germline V lookup: CDR1 MNHEY, CDR2 SVGEGT. Trimming took 4 bases from V and 6 from J; bases not matched to a gene: 6. Assay: immunoSEQ multiplex PCR; the TCRdb copy retains only in-frame clones and omits some. This sample has around 100,000 clones, with roughly 69% found just once. This TCR came from a man older than 75 with acute or convalescent COVID-19. The rearrangement joins TRBV6-2 or TRBV6-3 to TRBJ1-1; 9 bases match TRBD1. Sequenced sample: peripheral blood. The CDR3 region is CASSLQGAVSEAFF. The CDR3 DNA follows: TGTGCCAGCAGTTTACAGGGGGCGGTATCTGAAGCTTTCTTT.